This T cell receptor beta chain was identified in a study of shared clonotypes between healthy human individuals. Study in general: Each donor's CD4 naive and CD4 memory cells filled three plates apiece, CD8 naive two, and CD8 memory one.

Study observations and caveats: Clonotypes shared by all four sorted-subset donors had higher generation probabilities than non-shared clonotypes. Relative to memory subsets, naive subsets generally showed larger estimated richness.

Worth noting for this clone: Its cognate antigen is unknown.

CDR1 MNHEY and CDR2 SMNVEV come from the germline V gene (reference sequence). V was pared by 1 base and J by 3 bases, with 8 bases of the junction left unmatched. The CDR3 totals 17 residues. Each replicate PCR on the sorted subsets used 200 ng DNA (roughly 32,000 T cell genomes). Only in-frame clones appear in the TCRdb table, and some are missing; sequencing was by immunoSEQ multiplex PCR. The data contain approximately 2.3 million clones, 93% of them seen just once; the ten biggest clones take up 0.39%. V gene TRBV27 combines with J gene TRBJ2-1; the match to TRBD2 covers 8 bases. This clonotype originated in a man aged 18 to 29 in good health. Some clones in this sample may be carry-over from other donors' samples. Source material: naive CD4+ T cells from PBMCs. Documented subset: CD45RA+ positively selected. CDR3 DNA: TGTGCCAGCAGTTTATTTGGTAGCGGGACTCTCTACAATGAGCAGTTCTTC. As protein: CASSLFGSGTLYNEQFF.